The rows below give T cell receptor beta chains drawn from one sample of a study of shared clonotypes between healthy human individuals. The method was immunoSEQ multiplex PCR; TCRdb's version includes in-frame clones alone and lacks a portion of them. In the table there are approximately 980,000 clones, approximately 80% of which are singletons. The sequenced sample was memory CD4+ T cells sorted from blood. Receptors originate from a man between 18 and 35 years old in good health. Each CDR3 is given with its conserved first and last residue. The D gene is left open where the match is weak. The size entry is marked missing in some rows and otherwise reads once, few, many or a size class.

d_call,j_call,cdr3_length,v_call,clone_size,cdr3_nt,cdr3_aa
TRBD1,TRBJ1-6,15,TRBV11-2,.,TGTGCCAGCAGCCCAGGACAGGGTATGGGCTCACCCCTCCACTTT,CASSPGQGMGSPLHF
.,TRBJ2-1,12,TRBV2,few,TGTGCCAGCAGTGGACAGCCAATTGAGCAGTTCTTC,CASSGQPIEQFF
.,TRBJ2-7,14,TRBV4-2,.,TGTGCCAGCAGCAGCCGCGGGGACAGTTACGAGCAGTACTTC,CASSSRGDSYEQYF
TRBD1,TRBJ1-2,17,TRBV19,.,TGTGCCAGTAGTTTTCAACGGGACAGCAAGACTAACTATGGCTACACCTTC,CASSFQRDSKTNYGYTF
.,TRBJ2-2,13,TRBV29-1,.,TGCAGCGTTGGGTTCAAGGCGGCCGGGGAGCTGTTTTTT,CSVGFKAAGELFF
TRBD2,TRBJ2-3,15,TRBV4-1,.,TGCGCCAGCAGCCGGGCGGGGGGCCGCACAGATACGCAGTATTTT,CASSRAGGRTDTQYF
TRBD2,TRBJ2-5,15,TRBV7-2,.,TGTGCCAGCAGCTTAAGCGGGAGGACTGAAGAGACCCAGTACTTC,CASSLSGRTEETQYF
.,TRBJ2-7,15,TRBV4-3,.,TGCGCCAGCAGCCAACTGCGGGGAGGAGCCTACGAGCAGTACTTC,CASSQLRGGAYEQYF
.,TRBJ2-5,13,TRBV30,once,TGTGCCTGGAGTACAGGGAAATGGGAGACCCAGTACTTC,CAWSTGKWETQYF
.,TRBJ1-2,13,TRBV6-5,.,TGTGCCAGCAGACCGGACGGGCTCTATGGCTACACCTTC,CASRPDGLYGYTF
.,TRBJ2-7,14,TRBV6-1,.,TGTGCCAGCAGTGGGACAGTAGTCGGCTACGAGCAGTACTTC,CASSGTVVGYEQYF
.,TRBJ2-5,15,TRBV28,few,TGTGCCAGCAGTCCCTTACGGGGGGCCGATCGGGCCCAGTACTTC,CASSPLRGADRAQYF
.,TRBJ1-6,14,TRBV5-5,.,TGTGCCAGCAGTTTGACAGGAATAAATTCACCCCTCCACTTT,CASSLTGINSPLHF
.,TRBJ2-7,14,TRBV7-2,once,TGTGCCAGCAGCCCGGGGCGGCTAGCCTACGAGCAGTACTTC,CASSPGRLAYEQYF
TRBD1,TRBJ2-7,13,TRBV2,few,TGTGCCAGCAAGGGACAGGGACTTTACGAGCAGTACTTC,CASKGQGLYEQYF
.,TRBJ1-5,17,TRBV19,.,TGTGCCAGTAGTATAGGTTTCCGGCGGAACCCCAATCAGCCCCAGCATTTT,CASSIGFRRNPNQPQHF
.,TRBJ2-7,14,TRBV6-5,.,TGTGCCAGCAACTCCGCGGGACTCATAAAAGAGCAGTACTTC,CASNSAGLIKEQYF
TRBD1,TRBJ1-2,13,TRBV2,.,TGTGCCAGCAGTGAAGTCATACAGGGGCAGATGGCCTTC,CASSEVIQGQMAF
.,TRBJ2-3,15,TRBV18,.,TGTGCCAGCTCACCACCGGGGGCGCCGACAGATACGCAGTATTTT,CASSPPGAPTDTQYF
.,TRBJ1-2,12,TRBV13,.,TGTGCCAGCACCTTAGTAGGGGGTGGCTACACCTTC,CASTLVGGGYTF
.,TRBJ1-1,16,TRBV5-4,.,TGTGCCAGCAGCTTGGCCGGGGGCGGGGGAAACACTGAAGCTTTCTTT,CASSLAGGGGNTEAFF